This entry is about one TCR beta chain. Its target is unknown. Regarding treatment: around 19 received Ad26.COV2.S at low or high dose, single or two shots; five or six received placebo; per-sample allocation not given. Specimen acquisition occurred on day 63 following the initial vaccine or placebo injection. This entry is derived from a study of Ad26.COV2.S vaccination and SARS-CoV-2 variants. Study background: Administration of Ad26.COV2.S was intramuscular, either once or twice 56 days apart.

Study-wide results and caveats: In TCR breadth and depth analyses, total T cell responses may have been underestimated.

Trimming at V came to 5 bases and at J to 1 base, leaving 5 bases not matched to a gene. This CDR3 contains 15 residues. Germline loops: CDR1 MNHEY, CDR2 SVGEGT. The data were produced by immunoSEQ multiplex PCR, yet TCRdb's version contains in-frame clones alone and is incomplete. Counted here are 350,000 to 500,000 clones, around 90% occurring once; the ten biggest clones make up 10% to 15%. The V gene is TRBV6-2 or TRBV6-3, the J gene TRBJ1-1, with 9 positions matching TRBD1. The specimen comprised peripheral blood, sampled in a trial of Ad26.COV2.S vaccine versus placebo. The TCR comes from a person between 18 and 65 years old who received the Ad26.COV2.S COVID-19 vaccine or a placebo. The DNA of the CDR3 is TGTGCCAGCAGTCCCAGGACAGGGGCGAACACTGAAGCTTTCTTT. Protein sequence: CASSPRTGANTEAFF.